The present T cell receptor (beta chain) was sequenced within a study of graft-versus-host responses after intestinal transplantation. Study-level information: Induction with anti-thymocyte globulin, then tacrolimus and steroids for around three years, was given to all recipients.

Clones were sequenced by immunoSEQ multiplex PCR, and TCRdb holds only the in-frame ones, with some missing. Among more than 25,000 clones listed, just over 90% were seen once. Trimming pared 8 bases from V and 2 bases from J, leaving 16 bases between. The CDR3 is 15 residues long. This clone was seen just once. The TCR originated in a human patient who received an intestinal transplant, so some T cells may come from the graft donor. Sequencing used PBMCs, obtained 18 days after transplant. The J gene is TRBJ1-5, the V gene TRBV23-1; D gene ambiguous. TRBV23-1 is flagged as an ORF with uncertain function. CDR3 residues: CASPSRRKRNQPQHF. The CDR3 DNA follows: TGCGCCAGCCCAAGCCGCCGAAAACGCAATCAGCCCCAGCATTTT.